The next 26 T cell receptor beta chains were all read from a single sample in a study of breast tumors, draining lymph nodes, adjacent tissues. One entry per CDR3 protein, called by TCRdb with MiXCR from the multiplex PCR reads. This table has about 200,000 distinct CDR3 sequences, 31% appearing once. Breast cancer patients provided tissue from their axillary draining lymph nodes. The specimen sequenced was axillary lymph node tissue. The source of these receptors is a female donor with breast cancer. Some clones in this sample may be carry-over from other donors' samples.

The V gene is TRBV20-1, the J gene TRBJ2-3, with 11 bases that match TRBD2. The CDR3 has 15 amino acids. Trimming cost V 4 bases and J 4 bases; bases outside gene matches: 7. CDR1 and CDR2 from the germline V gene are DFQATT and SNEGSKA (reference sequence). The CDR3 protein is CSAMGSGGAPDTQYF. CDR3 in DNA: TGCAGTGCTATGGGTAGCGGGGGGGCTCCAGATACGCAGTATTTT.

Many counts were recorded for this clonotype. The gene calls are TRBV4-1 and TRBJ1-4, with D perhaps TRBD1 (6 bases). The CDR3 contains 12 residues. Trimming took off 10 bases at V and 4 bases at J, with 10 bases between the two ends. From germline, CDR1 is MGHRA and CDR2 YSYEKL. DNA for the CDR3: TGCGCCACCAGGGGAAGTAATGAAAAACTGTTTTTT. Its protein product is CATRGSNEKLFF.

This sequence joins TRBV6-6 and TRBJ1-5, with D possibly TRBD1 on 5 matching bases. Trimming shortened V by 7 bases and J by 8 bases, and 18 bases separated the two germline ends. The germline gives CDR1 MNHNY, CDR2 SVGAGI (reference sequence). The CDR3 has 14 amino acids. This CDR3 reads CASTKAQGEKPQHF. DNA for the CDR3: TGTGCCAGCACAAAGGCGCAGGGAGAGAAGCCCCAGCATTTT.

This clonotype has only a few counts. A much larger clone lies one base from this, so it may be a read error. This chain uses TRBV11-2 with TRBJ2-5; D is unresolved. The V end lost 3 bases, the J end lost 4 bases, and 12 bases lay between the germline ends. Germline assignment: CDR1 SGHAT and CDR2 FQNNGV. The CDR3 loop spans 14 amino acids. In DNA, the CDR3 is TGTGCCAGCAGCTTTTCGAATAGCACAGAGACCCAGTACTTC. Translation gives CASSFSNSTETQYF.

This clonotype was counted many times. CDR3 bases: TGTGCCAGCAGTGGGGCACTAGCGGGAAGGGGGAATGAGCAGTTCTTC. It specifies CASSGALAGRGNEQFF. The genes are TRBV12-3 or TRBV12-4 and TRBJ2-1; 10 bases are shared with TRBD2. The J segment lost 7 bases and the V segment lost 5 bases, leaving 11 bases of the junction unmatched. This CDR3 is built from 16 residues.

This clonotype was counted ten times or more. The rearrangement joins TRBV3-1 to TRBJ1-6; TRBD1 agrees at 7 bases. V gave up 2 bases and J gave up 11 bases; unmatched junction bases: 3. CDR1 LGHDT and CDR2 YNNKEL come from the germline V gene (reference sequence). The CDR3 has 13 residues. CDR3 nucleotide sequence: TGTGCCAGCAGCCAACTACAGGGGACACCCCTCCACTTT. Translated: CASSQLQGTPLHF. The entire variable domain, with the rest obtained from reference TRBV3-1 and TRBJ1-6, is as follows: DTAVSQTPKYLVTQMGNDKSIKCEQNLGHDTMYWYKQDSKKFLKIMFSYNNKELIINETVPNRFSPKSPDKAHLNLHINSLELGDSAVYFCASSQLQGTPLHFGNGTRLTVT.

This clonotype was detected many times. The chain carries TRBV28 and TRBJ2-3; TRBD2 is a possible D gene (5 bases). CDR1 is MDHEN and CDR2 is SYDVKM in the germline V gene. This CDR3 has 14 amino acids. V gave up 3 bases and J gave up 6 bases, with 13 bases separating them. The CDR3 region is CASSLRVWRDTQYF. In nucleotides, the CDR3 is TGTGCCAGCAGTTTGAGGGTTTGGAGGGATACGCAGTATTTT.

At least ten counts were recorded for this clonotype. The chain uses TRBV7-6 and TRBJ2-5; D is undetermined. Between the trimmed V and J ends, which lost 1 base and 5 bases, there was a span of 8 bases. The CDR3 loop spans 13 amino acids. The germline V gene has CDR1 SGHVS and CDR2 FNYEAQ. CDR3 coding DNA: TGTGCCAGCAGCTTAGGAAATGTTGAGACCCAGTACTTC. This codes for CASSLGNVETQYF.

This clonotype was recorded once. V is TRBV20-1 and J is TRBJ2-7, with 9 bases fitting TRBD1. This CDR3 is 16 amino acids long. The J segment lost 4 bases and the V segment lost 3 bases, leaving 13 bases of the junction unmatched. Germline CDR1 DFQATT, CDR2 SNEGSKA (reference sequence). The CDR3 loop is CSAREPGQGLSYEQYF. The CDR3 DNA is TGCAGTGCTAGGGAACCGGGACAGGGCTTATCGTACGAGCAGTACTTC.

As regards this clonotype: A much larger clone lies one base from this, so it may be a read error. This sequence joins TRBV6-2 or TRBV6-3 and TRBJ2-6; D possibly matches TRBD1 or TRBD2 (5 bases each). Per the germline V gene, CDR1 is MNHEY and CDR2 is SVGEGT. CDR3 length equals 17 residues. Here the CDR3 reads CASRDRDGYSGADVLTF. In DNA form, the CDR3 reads TGTGCCAGCAGAGACCGGGACGGATACTCTGGGGCCGACGTCCTGACTTTC.

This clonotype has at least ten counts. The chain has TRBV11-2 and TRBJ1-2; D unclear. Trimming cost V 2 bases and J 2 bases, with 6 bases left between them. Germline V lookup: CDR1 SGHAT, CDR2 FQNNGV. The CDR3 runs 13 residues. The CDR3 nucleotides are TGTGCCAGCAGCTTATCGGAAAACTATGGCTACACCTTC. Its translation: CASSLSENYGYTF.

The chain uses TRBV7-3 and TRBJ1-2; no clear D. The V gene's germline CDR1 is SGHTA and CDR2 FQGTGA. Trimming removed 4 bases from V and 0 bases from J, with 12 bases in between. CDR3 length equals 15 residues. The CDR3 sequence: CASSSYAGANYGYTF. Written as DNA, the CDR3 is TGTGCCAGCAGCTCATACGCCGGGGCTAACTATGGCTACACCTTC.

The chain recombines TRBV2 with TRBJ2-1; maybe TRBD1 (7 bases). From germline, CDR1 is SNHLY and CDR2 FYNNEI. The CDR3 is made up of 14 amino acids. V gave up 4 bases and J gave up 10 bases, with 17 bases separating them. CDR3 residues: CASSVEGGGGEQFF. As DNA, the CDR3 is TGTGCCAGCAGTGTTGAAGGGGGCGGAGGGGAGCAGTTCTTC. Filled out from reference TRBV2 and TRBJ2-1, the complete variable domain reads EPEVTQTPSHQVTQMGQEVILRCVPISNHLYFYWYRQILGQKVEFLVSFYNNEISEKSEIFDDQFSVERPDGSNFTLKIRSTKLEDSAMYFCASSVEGGGGEQFFGPGTRLTVL.

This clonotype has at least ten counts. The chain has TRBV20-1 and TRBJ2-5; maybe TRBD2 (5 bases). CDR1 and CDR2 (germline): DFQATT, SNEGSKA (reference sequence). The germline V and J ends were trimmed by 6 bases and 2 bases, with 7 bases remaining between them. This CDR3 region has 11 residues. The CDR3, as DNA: TGCAGTGCGAGGGTTCAAGAGACCCAGTACTTC. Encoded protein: CSARVQETQYF.

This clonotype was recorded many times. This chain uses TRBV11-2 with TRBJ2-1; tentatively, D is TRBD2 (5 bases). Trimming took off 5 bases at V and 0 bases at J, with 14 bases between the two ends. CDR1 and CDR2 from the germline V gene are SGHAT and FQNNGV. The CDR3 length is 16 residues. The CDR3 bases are TGTGCCAGCAGCCCGAGGGCGGGTAGCTCCTACAATGAGCAGTTCTTC. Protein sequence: CASSPRAGSSYNEQFF. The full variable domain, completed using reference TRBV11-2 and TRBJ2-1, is EAGVAQSPRYKIIEKRQSVAFWCNPISGHATLYWYQQILGQGPKLLIQFQNNGVVDDSQLPKDRFSAERLKGVDSTLKIQPAKLEDSAVYLCASSPRAGSSYNEQFFGPGTRLTVL.

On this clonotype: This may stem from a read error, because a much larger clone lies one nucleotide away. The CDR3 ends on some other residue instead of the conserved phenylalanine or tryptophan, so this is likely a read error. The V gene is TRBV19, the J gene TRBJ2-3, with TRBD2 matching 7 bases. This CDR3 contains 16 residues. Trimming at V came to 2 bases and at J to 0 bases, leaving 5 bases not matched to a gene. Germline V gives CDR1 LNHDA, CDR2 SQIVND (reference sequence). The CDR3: CASSILAVLSTDTQYS. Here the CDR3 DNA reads TGTGCCAGTAGTATACTAGCGGTCCTTAGCACAGATACGCAGTATTCT.

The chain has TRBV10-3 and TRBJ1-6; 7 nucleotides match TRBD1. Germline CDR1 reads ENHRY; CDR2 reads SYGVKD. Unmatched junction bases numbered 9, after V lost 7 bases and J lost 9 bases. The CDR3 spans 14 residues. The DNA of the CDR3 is TGTGCCATCACCGGAGGGGGGACAGCTTCACCCCTCCACTTT. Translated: CAITGGGTASPLHF.

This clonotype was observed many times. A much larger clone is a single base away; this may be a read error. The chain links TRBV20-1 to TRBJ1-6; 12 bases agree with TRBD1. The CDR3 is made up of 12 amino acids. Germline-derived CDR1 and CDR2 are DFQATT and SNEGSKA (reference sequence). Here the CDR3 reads CSAGQGASPPHF. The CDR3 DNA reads TGCAGCGCGGGACAGGGGGCTTCACCCCCCCACTTT.

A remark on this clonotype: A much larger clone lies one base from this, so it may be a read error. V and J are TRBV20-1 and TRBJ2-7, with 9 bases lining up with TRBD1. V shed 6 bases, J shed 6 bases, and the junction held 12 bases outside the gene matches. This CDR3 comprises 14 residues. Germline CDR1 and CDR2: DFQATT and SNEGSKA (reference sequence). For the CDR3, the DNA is TGCAGTGCCCCCCGGAGGACAGGGGTCTCCGAGCAGTACTTC. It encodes CSAPRRTGVSEQYF.

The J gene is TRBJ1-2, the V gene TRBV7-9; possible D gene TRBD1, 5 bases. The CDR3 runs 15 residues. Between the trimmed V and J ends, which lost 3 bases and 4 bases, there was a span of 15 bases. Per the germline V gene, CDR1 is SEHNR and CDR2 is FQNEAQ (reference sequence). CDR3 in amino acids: CASSLLGRGSYGYTF. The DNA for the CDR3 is TGTGCCAGCAGCTTGCTCGGCCGGGGCTCCTATGGCTACACCTTC.

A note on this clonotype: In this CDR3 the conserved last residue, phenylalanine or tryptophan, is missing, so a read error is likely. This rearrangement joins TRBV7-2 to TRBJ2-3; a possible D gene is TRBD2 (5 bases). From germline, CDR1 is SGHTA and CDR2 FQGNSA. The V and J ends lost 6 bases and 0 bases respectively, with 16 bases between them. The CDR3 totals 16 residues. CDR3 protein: CASSFYEGTSTDTQYS. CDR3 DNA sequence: TGTGCCAGCAGTTTTTATGAGGGAACTAGCACAGATACGCAGTATTCT.

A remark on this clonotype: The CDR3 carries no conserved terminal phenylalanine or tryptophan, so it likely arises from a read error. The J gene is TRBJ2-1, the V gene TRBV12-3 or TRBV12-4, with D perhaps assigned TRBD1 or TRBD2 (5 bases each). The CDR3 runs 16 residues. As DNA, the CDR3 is TGTGCCATCAGTGACTTTGGGGCGGGCAGCTACAATGAGCAGTTCCTC. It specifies CAISDFGAGSYNEQFL.

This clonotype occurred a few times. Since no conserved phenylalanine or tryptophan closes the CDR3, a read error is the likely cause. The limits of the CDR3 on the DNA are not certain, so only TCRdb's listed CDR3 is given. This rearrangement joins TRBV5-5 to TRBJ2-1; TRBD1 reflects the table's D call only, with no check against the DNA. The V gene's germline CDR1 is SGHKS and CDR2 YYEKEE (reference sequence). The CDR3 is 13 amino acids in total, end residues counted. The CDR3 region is CASSLLLARVQVL.

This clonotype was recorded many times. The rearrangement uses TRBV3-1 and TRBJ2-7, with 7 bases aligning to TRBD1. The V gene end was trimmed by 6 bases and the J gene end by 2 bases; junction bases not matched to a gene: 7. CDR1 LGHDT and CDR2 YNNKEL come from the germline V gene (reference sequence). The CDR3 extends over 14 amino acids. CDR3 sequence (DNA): TGTGCCAGCAGACCTTCGGACAGGCCCTACGAGCAGTACTTC. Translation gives CASRPSDRPYEQYF.

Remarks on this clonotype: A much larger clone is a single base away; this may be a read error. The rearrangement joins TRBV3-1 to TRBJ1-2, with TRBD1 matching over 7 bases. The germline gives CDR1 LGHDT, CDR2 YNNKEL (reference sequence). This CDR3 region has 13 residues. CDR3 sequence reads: CAGSQDRGLGYTF. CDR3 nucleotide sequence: TGTGCCGGCAGCCAAGATAGGGGGCTTGGCTACACCTTC.

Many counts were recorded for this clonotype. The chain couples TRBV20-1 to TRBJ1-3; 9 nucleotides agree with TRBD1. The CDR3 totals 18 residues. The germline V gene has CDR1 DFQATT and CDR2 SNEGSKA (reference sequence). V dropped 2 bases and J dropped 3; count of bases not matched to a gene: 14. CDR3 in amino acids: CSARLRLGDREGGNTIYF. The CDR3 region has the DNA TGCAGTGCTAGATTGAGATTGGGGGACAGGGAAGGTGGAAACACCATATATTTT.